Reported below is one TCR beta chain. These data belong to a study of OX40 agonist ivuxolimab in advanced cancers. Germline V lookup: CDR1 GTSNPN, CDR2 SVGIG (reference sequence). Trimming stripped 5 bases from V and 5 bases from J, with 15 bases between. This CDR3 spans 13 amino acids. Enrollment shut out patients with autoimmune disease history or systemic immunosuppression. TCRdb's copy holds only in-frame clones and misses some; the assay was immunoSEQ multiplex PCR. Of some 100,000 clones listed, 75% to 90% were seen once; the top ten hold around 0.16%. This TCR was sampled from an adult with an advanced solid tumor such as melanoma, head and neck, liver or kidney cancer. The source material was CD4+ or CD8+ T cells sorted from blood, sampled in a trial of the OX40 agonist ivuxolimab. V is TRBV30 and J is TRBJ2-5; unclear D gene. CDR3 protein: CAWADSVRETQYF. The CDR3 DNA follows: TGTGCCTGGGCTGACTCGGTGAGGGAGACCCAGTACTTC.